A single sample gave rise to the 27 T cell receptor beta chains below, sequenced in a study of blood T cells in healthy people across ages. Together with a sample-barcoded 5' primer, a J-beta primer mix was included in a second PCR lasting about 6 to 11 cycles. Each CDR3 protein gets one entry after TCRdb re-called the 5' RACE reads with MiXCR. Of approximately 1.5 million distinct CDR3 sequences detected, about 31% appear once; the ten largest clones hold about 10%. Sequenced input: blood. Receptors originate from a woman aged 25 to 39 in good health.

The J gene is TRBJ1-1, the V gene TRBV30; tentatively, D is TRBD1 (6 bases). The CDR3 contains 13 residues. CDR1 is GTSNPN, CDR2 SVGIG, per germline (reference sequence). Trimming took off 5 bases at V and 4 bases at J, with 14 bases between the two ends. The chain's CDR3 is CAWADRLITEAFF. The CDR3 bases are TGTGCCTGGGCAGACAGGCTGATCACTGAAGCTTTCTTT.

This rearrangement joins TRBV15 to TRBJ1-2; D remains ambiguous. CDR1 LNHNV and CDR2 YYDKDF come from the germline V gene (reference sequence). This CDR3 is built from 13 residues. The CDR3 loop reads CVTSRATVYGYTF. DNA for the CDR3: TGTGTTACCAGCAGAGCCACGGTATATGGCTACACCTTC.

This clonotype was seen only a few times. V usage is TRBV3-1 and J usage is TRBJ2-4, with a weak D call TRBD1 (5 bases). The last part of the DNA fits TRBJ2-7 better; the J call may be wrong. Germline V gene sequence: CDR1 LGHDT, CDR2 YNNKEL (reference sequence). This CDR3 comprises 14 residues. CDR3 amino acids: CASSQDPRVHEQYF. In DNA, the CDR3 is TGTGCCAGCAGCCAAGATCCCAGGGTACACGAGCAGTACTTC.

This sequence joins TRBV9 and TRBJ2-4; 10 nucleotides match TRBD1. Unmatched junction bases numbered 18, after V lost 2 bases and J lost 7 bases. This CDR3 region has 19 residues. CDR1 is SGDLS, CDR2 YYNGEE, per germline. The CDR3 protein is CASSVHRDRGRTGGNIQYF. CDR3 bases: TGTGCCAGCAGCGTCCACCGGGACAGGGGCCGGACTGGGGGGAACATTCAGTACTTC.

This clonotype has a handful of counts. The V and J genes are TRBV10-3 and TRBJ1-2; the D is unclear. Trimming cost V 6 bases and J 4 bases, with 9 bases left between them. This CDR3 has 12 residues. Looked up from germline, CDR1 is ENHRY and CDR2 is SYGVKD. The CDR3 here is CAIRVGAYGYTF. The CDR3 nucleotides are TGTGCCATCAGAGTGGGAGCCTATGGCTACACCTTC.

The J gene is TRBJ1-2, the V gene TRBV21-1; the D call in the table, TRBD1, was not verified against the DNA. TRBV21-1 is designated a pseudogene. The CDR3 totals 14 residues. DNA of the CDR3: TGTGCCAGCAGCGTTCTGGGACAGGGCTATGGCTACACCTTC. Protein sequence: CASSVLGQGYGYTF.

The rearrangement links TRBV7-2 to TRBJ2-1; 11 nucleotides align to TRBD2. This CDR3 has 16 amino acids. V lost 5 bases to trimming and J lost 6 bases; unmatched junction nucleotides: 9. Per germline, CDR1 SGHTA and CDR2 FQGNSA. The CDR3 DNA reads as TGTGCCAGCAGCCTTAGCGGGGGGGCCCGGAGCAATGAGCAGTTCTTC. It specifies CASSLSGGARSNEQFF.

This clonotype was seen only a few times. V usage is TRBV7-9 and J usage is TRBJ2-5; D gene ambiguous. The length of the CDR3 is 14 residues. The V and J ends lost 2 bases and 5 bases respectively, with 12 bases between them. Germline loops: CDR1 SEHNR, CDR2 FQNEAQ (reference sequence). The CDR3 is CASSLRIDTETQYF. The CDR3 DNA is TGTGCCAGCAGCTTAAGGATAGACACGGAGACCCAGTACTTC.

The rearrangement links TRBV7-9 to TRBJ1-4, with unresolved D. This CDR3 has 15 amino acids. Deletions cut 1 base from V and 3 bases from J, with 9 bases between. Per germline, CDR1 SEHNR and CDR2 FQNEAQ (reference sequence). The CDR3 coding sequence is TGTGCCAGCAGCTTAGTAACGGGCGCTAATGAAAAACTGTTTTTT. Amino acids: CASSLVTGANEKLFF.

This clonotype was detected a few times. CDR3 nucleotide sequence: TGTGCCAGCAGCTTGACCCCCGGGACAGGATATTACAATGAGCAGTTCTTC. This codes for CASSLTPGTGYYNEQFF. The V gene is TRBV7-2, the J gene TRBJ2-1; 8 bases are a match to TRBD1. V shed 3 bases and J 4 bases; nucleotides not matched to a gene: 11. The germline gives CDR1 SGHTA, CDR2 FQGNSA. This CDR3 spans 17 amino acids.

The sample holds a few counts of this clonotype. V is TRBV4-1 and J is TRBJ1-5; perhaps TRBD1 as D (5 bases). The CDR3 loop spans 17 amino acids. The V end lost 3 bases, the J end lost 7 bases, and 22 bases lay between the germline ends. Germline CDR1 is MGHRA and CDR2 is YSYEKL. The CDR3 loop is CASSQELAGTKGQPQHF. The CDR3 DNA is TGCGCCAGCAGCCAGGAGCTCGCCGGGACCAAGGGCCAGCCCCAGCATTTT.

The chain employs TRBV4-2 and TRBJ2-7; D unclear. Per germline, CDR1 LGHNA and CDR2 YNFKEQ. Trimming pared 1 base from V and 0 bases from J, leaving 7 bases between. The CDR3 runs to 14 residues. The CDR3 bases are TGTGCCAGCAGCCAAGTCGATGACTCCTACGAGCAGTACTTC. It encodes CASSQVDDSYEQYF.

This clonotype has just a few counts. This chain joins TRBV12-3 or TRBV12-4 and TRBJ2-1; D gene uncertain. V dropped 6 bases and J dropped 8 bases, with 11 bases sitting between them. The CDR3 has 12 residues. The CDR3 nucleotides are TGTGCCAGCAGCTCCCTCCGGTATGAGCAGTTCTTC. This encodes CASSSLRYEQFF.

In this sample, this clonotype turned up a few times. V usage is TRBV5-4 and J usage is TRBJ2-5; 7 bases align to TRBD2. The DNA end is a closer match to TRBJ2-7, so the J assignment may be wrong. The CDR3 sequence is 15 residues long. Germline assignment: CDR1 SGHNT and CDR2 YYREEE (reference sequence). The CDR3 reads CASSPRGGLRDEQYF. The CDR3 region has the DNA TGTGCCAGCAGCCCGCGGGGAGGGTTACGGGACGAGCAGTACTTC.

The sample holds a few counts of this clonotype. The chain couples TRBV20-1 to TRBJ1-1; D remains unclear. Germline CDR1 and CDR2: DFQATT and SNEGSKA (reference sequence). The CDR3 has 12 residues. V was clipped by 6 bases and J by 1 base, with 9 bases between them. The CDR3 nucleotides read TGCAGTGCAGATCCCCAGAACACTGAAGCTTTCTTT. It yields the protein CSADPQNTEAFF.

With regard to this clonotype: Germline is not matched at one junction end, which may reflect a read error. The CDR3 DNA is TGTACCAGCAGCCGGGGACTAGCGGTAGGGGGTCTCCTCTACGAGCAGTACTTC. Translated: CTSSRGLAVGGLLYEQYF. The V gene is TRBV7-9, the J gene TRBJ2-4, with 11 bases matching TRBD2. Matching the DNA end better, TRBJ2-7 makes the J call doubtful. CDR1 SEHNR and CDR2 FQNEAQ come from the germline V gene (reference sequence). CDR3 length equals 18 residues.

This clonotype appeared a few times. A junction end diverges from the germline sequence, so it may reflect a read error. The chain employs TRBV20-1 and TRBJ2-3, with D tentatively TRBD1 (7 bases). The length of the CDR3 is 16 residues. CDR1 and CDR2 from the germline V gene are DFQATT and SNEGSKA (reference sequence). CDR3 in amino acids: CSAGDDRVGGTDTQYF. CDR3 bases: TGCAGTGCTGGAGATGACAGGGTGGGGGGAACAGATACGCAGTATTTT.

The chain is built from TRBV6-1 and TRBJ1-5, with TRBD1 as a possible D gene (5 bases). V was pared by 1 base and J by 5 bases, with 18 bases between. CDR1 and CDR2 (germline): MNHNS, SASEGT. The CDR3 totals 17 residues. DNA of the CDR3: TGTGCCAGCAGTGAAGTTCTGGCCGGGACGGTTGATCAGCCCCAGCATTTT. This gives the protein CASSEVLAGTVDQPQHF.

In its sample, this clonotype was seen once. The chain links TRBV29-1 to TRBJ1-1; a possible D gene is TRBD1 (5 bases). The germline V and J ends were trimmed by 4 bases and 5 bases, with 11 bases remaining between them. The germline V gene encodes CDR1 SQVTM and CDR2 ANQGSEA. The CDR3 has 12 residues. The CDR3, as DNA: TGCAGCGTTGGACAGACTGGGACTGAAGCTTTCTTT. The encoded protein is CSVGQTGTEAFF.

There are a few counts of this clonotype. The CDR3 region has the DNA TGTGCCAGCAGCCATCTCGCGCGTGAGCGGGGGTCCTACGAGCAGTACTTC. This codes for CASSHLARERGSYEQYF. The V and J genes are TRBV3-1 and TRBJ2-7, with 8 positions matching TRBD2. Trimming at V came to 3 bases and at J to 1 base, leaving 11 bases not matched to a gene. The CDR3 is 17 residues long. Germline V gives CDR1 LGHDT, CDR2 YNNKEL (reference sequence).

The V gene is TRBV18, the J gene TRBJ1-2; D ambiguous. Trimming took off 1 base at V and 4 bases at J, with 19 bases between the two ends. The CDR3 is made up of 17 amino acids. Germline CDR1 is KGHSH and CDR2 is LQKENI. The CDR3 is CASSPQMEGNTAYGYTF. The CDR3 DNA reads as TGTGCCAGCTCACCACAGATGGAGGGTAATACCGCCTATGGCTACACCTTC.

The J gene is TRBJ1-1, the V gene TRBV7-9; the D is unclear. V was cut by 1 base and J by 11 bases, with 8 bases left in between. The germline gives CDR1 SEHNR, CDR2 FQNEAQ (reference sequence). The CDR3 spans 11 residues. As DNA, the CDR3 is TGTGCCAGCAGCTTAGAGGAGAGGGCTTTCTTT. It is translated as CASSLEERAFF.

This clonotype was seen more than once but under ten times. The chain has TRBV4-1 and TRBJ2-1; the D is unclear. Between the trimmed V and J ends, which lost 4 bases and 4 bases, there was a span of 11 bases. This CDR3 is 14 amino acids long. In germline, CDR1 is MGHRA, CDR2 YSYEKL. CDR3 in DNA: TGCGCCAGCAGCCCAACCGAAGGGTACAATGAGCAGTTCTTC. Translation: CASSPTEGYNEQFF.

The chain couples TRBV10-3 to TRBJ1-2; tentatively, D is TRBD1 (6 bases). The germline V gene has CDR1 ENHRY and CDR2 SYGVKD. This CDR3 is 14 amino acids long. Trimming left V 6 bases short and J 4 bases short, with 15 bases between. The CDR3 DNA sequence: TGTGCCATCAGGGCGGACAGCACATCCTATGGCTACACCTTC. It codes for CAIRADSTSYGYTF.

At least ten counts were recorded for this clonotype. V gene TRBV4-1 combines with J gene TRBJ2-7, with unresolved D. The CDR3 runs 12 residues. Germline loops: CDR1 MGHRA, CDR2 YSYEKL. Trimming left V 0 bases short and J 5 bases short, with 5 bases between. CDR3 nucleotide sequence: TGCGCCAGCAGCCAAGATTTCCACGAGCAGTACTTC. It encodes CASSQDFHEQYF.

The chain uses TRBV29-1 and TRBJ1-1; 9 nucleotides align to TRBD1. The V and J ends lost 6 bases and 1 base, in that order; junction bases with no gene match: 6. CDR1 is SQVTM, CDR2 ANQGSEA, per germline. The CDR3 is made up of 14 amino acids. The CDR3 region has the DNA TGCAGCGTCCGCTCGACAGGGGGGAACACTGAAGCTTTCTTT. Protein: CSVRSTGGNTEAFF.

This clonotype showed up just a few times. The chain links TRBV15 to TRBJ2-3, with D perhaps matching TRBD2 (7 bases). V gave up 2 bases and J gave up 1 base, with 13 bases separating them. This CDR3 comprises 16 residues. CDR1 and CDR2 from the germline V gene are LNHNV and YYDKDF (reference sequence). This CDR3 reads CATSRSARGRTDTQYF. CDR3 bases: TGTGCCACCAGCAGATCAGCGCGGGGGCGCACAGATACGCAGTATTTT.